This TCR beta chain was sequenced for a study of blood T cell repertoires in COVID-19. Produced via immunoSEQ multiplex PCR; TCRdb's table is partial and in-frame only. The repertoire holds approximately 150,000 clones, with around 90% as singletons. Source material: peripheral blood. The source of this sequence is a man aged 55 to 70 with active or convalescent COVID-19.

This chain's CDR3 is CASSPRASEGYEQYF. The CDR3 nucleotides are TGTGCCAGCTCACCACGAGCGTCCGAGGGCTACGAGCAGTACTTC. The chain is built from TRBV18 and TRBJ2-7; D possibly corresponds to TRBD2 (5 bases). With 1 base removed from V and 3 bases from J, the gap between germline ends came to 13 bases. Germline V CDR1 and CDR2: KGHSH, LQKENI. The CDR3 spans 15 residues.